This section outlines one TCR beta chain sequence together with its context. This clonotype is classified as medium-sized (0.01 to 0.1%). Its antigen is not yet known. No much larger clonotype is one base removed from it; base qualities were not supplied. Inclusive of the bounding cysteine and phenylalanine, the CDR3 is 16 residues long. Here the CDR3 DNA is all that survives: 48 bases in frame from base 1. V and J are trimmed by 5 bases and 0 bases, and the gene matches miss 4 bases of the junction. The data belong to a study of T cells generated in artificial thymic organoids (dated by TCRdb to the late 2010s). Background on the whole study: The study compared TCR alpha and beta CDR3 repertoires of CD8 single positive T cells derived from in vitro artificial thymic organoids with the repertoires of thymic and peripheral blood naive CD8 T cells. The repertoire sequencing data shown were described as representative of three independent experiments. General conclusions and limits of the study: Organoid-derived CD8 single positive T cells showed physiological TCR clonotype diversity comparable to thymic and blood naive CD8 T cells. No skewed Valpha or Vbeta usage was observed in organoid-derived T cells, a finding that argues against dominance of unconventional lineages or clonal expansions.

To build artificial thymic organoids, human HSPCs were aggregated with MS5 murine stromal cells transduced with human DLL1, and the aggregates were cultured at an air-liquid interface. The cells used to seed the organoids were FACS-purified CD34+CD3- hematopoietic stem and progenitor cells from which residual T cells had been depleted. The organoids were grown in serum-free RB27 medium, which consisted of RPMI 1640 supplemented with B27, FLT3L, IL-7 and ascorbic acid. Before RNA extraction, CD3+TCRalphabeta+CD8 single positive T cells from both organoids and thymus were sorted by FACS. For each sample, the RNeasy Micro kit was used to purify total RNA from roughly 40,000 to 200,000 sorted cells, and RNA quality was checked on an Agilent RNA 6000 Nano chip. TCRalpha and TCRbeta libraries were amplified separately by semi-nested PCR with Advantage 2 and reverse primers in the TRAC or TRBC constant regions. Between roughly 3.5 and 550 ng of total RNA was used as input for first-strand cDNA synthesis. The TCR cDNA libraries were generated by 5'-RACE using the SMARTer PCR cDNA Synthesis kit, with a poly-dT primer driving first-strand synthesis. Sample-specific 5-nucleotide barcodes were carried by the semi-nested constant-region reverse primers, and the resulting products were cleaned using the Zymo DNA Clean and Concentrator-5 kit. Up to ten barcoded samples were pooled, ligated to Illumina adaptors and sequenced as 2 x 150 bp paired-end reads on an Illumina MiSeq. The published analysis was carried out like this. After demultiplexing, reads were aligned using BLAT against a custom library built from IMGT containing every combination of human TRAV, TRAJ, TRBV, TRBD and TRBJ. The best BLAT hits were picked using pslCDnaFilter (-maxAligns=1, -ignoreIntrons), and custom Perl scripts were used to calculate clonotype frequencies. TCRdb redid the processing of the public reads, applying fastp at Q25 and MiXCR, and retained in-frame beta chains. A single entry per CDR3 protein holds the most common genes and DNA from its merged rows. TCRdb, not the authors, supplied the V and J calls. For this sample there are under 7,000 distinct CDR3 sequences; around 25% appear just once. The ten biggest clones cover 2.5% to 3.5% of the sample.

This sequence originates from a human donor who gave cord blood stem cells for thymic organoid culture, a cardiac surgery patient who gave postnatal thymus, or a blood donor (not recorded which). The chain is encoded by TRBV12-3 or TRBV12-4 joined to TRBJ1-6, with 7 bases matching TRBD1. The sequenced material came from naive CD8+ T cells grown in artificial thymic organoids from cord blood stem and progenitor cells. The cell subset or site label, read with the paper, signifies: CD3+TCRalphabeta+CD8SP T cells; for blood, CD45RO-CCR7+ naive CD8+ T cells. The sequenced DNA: TGTGCCAGCAGTCAGACAGGGCCCTCCTATAATTCACCCCTCCACTTT. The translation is CASSQTGPSYNSPLHF.